The 18 T cell receptor beta chains reported below all come from one sample, sequenced in a study of early stage breast cancer tumors. Assay used: immunoSEQ multiplex PCR; TCRdb lists only in-frame clones, some missing. The data show some 47,000 clones, roughly four fifths seen once. Sequenced: blood. These receptors came from a person between 50 and 60 years old with breast cancer.

The CDR3 nucleotides are TGCAGTGCGAGACTGGGAGGGGAGCAGTACTTC. This encodes CSARLGGEQYF. V is TRBV20-1 and J is TRBJ2-7, with 7 nucleotides matching TRBD2. This CDR3 has 11 residues. V shed 6 bases and J 7 bases; nucleotides not matched to a gene: 6. Germline V gene data show CDR1 as DFQATT and CDR2 as SNEGSKA (reference sequence).

This chain uses TRBV5-6 with TRBJ1-2, with a weak D call TRBD1 (6 bases). Trimming cost V 3 bases and J 3 bases, with 18 bases left between them. The CDR3 consists of 16 residues. Germline assignment: CDR1 SGHDT and CDR2 YYEEEE. CDR3 loop: CASSSRAHPGDYGYTF. CDR3 nucleotide sequence: TGTGCCAGCAGCTCCCGGGCGCACCCAGGGGACTATGGCTACACCTTC. Filled out from reference TRBV5-6 and TRBJ1-2, the complete variable domain reads DAGVTQSPTHLIKTRGQQVTLRCSPKSGHDTVSWYQQALGQGPQFIFQYYEEEERQRGNFPDRFSGHQFPNYSSELNVNALLLGDSALYLCASSSRAHPGDYGYTFGSGTRLTVV.

This clone was counted between two and nine times. The rearrangement links TRBV7-8 to TRBJ1-6, with unresolved D. This CDR3 has 15 amino acids. Looked up from germline, CDR1 is SGHVS and CDR2 is FQNEAQ. Trimming stripped 7 bases from V and 0 bases from J, with 10 bases between. As DNA, the CDR3 is TGTGCCAGCACCCCCCCGAGCTCCTATAATTCACCCCTCCACTTT. It yields the protein CASTPPSSYNSPLHF.

The J gene is TRBJ1-5, the V gene TRBV4-1; D might be TRBD1 (5 bases). Germline V gene lookup returns CDR1 MGHRA and CDR2 YSYEKL. The CDR3 is 17 residues long. Deletions cut 8 bases from V and 7 bases from J, with 27 bases between. In DNA form, the CDR3 reads TGCGCCAGCCCTAAATCCCCCCGCAGGGCTTTTTGGCAGCCCCAGCATTTT. Residues: CASPKSPRRAFWQPQHF.

The chain recombines TRBV5-1 with TRBJ2-1; 10 bases agree with TRBD1. The CDR3 runs 14 residues. The V and J ends lost 3 bases and 4 bases, in that order; junction bases with no gene match: 1. The germline CDR1 and CDR2 sequences are SGHRS and YFSETQ. CDR3: CASSWGQGYNEQFF. In nucleotides, the CDR3 is TGCGCCAGCAGCTGGGGACAGGGGTACAATGAGCAGTTCTTC.

The J gene is TRBJ1-5, the V gene TRBV30; TRBD1 agrees at 8 bases. CDR3 length equals 14 residues. V dropped 5 bases and J dropped 4; count of bases not matched to a gene: 7. CDR1 and CDR2 from the germline V gene are GTSNPN and SVGIG (reference sequence). The CDR3 reads CAWATGVRNQPQHF. CDR3 sequence (DNA): TGTGCCTGGGCGACAGGGGTAAGGAATCAGCCCCAGCATTTT.

The chain employs TRBV28 and TRBJ1-6, with 9 bases that match TRBD1. With 3 bases clipped from V and 9 bases from J, the junction kept 6 bases outside the gene matches. The CDR3 runs to 15 residues. The germline CDR1 and CDR2 sequences are MDHEN and SYDVKM. DNA for the CDR3: TGTGCCAGCAGTTTGGGACAGGGTAATAGTTCACCCCTCCACTTT. Translation gives CASSLGQGNSSPLHF.

The J gene is TRBJ2-7, the V gene TRBV7-2; D not certain. The CDR3 runs 12 residues. Germline V CDR1 and CDR2: SGHTA, FQGNSA. V was cut by 0 bases and J by 4 bases, with 4 bases left in between. The CDR3 spells CASSLAPYEQYF. The CDR3 DNA sequence: TGTGCCAGCAGCTTAGCCCCTTACGAGCAGTACTTC.

This clone was recorded once. The V and J genes are TRBV4-3 and TRBJ1-3; weak D call: TRBD1 (5 bases). The V and J ends lost 4 bases and 2 bases respectively, with 12 bases between them. This CDR3 has 15 amino acids. Germline CDR1 LGHNA, CDR2 YSLEER. CDR3 loop: CASSRGSLTGNTIYF. The CDR3 coding sequence is TGCGCCAGCAGCCGGGGCTCTCTCACTGGAAACACCATATATTTT.

The rearrangement joins TRBV5-1 to TRBJ2-3; 12 positions match TRBD2. CDR3 length: 18 amino acids. The germline V gene has CDR1 SGHRS and CDR2 YFSETQ. The ends lost 4 bases at V and 0 bases at J; junction bases unmatched: 9. The CDR3 protein is CASSRTSGMGKSTDTQYF. The CDR3 region has the DNA TGCGCCAGCAGCAGGACTAGCGGGATGGGGAAGAGCACAGATACGCAGTATTTT.

The chain carries TRBV11-2 and TRBJ2-5, with 8 bases matching TRBD1. The CDR3 is 13 residues long. CDR1 SGHAT and CDR2 FQNNGV come from the germline V gene. After removal of 6 bases from V and 3 bases from J, the junction contained 3 bases not matched to a gene. The CDR3 sequence: CASRRGQEETQYF. CDR3 nucleotide sequence: TGTGCCAGCAGACGGGGACAGGAAGAGACCCAGTACTTC.

The CDR3 here is CASSSSGQGEGYEQYF. CDR3 sequence (DNA): TGTGCCAGCAGTTCGTCGGGACAGGGAGAGGGCTACGAGCAGTACTTC. The chain has TRBV28 and TRBJ2-7; 9 nucleotides match TRBD1. The CDR3 sequence is 16 residues long. Germline V gene lookup returns CDR1 MDHEN and CDR2 SYDVKM. The trim removed 4 bases at V and 3 bases at J, leaving 10 bases unmatched.

The chain is built from TRBV7-2 and TRBJ2-1; the D is unclear. Germline assignment: CDR1 SGHTA and CDR2 FQGNSA. This CDR3 is built from 15 residues. The V and J ends lost 5 bases and 1 base respectively, with 12 bases between them. CDR3 sequence: CASSPRLISYNEQFF. DNA of the CDR3: TGTGCCAGCAGCCCACGACTGATTTCCTACAATGAGCAGTTCTTC.

This chain connects TRBV28 to TRBJ1-5; D gene ambiguous. The CDR3 is 13 amino acids. Trimming stripped 7 bases from V and 3 bases from J, with 10 bases between. Looked up from germline, CDR1 is MDHEN and CDR2 is SYDVKM. The CDR3 protein is CASKKQYNQPQHF. CDR3 DNA: TGTGCCAGCAAAAAACAGTACAATCAGCCCCAGCATTTT.

The rearrangement links TRBV10-3 to TRBJ2-7; the D gene could be TRBD1 or TRBD2 (6 bases each). V lost 4 bases to trimming and J lost 3 bases, with 22 bases between them. This CDR3 spans 17 amino acids. Germline lookup yields CDR1 ENHRY and CDR2 SYGVKD. CDR3 nucleotide sequence: TGTGCCATCAGTGGGGGACAAGGGAGGCGGGATTTCTACGAGCAGTACTTC. This codes for CAISGGQGRRDFYEQYF.

The V gene is TRBV11-2, the J gene TRBJ2-7; D possibly corresponds to TRBD1 (5 bases). Germline loops: CDR1 SGHAT, CDR2 FQNNGV. CDR3 size: 14 residues. V lost 1 base, J lost 3 bases, and 10 bases lay in between. The CDR3 sequence is CASSLGPTDYEQYF. The CDR3 DNA sequence: TGTGCCAGCAGCTTAGGGCCGACAGACTACGAGCAGTACTTC.

This clone came up once. CDR3 residues: CASSVEGTGGDTQYF. The CDR3 coding sequence is TGTGCCAGCAGTGTTGAGGGTACAGGAGGGGATACGCAGTATTTT. The chain uses TRBV2 and TRBJ2-3, with D possibly being TRBD2 (6 bases). This CDR3 is 15 amino acids long. Germline V gives CDR1 SNHLY, CDR2 FYNNEI. The V gene lost 4 bases and the J gene lost 6 bases, with 17 bases spanning the gap.

This clone was picked up one time. This sequence joins TRBV7-6 and TRBJ2-3; 7 nucleotides match TRBD2. Trimming removed 5 bases from V and 8 bases from J; junction bases left unmatched: 7. CDR1 and CDR2 (germline): SGHVS, FNYEAQ. There are 13 residues in the CDR3. The CDR3 spells CASSRGGRGTQYF. The CDR3 nucleotides are TGTGCCAGCAGCCGGGGCGGGAGAGGTACGCAGTATTTT. The variable domain in full, with the rest retrieved from reference TRBV7-6 and TRBJ2-3, is GAGVSQSPRYKVTKRGQDVALRCDPISGHVSLYWYRQALGQGPEFLTYFNYEAQQDKSGLPNDRFSAERPEGSISTLTIQRTEQRDSAMYRCASSRGGRGTQYFGPGTRLTVL.